This TCR beta chain appears in the sequencing data of a study of naive and memory T cell subsets. Germline assignment: CDR1 SEHNR and CDR2 FQNEAQ (reference sequence). The V end was cut by 0 bases, the J end by 8 bases, with 17 bases between. CDR3 length: 16 residues. General study findings and limits: Findings for naive and memory subsets could not be checked against ground truth. Especially in CD8 cells, naive repertoires contained a few larger clonotypes, possibly CD45RA-re-expressing memory cells.

The beta constant-region primer was an equimolar mix of two oligonucleotides covering TRBC1 and TRBC2. The ligated cDNA underwent four PCR rounds using SP2 and nested alpha and beta constant-region primers. The cDNA 3' end received a ligated single-stranded oligonucleotide carrying the SP2 primer and a 12-nucleotide UMI. A single record per CDR3 protein comes from TCRdb applying MiXCR to the UMI-ligation and nested PCR reads. The table lists over 130,000 distinct CDR3 sequences, approximately 20% of them singletons. A word on this clonotype: Its antigen is currently unknown.

This rearrangement joins TRBV7-9 to TRBJ2-1, with a tentative D call TRBD2 (5 bases). The clonotype comes from a human donor in good health. The sample comprised naive CD8+ T cells from blood. CDR3 protein: CASSLARATPGDEQFF. The DNA for the CDR3 is TGTGCCAGCAGCTTAGCGCGTGCTACTCCCGGGGATGAGCAGTTCTTC. Supplemented by reference TRBV7-9 and TRBJ2-1, the full variable domain reads DTGVSQNPRHKITKRGQNVTFRCDPISEHNRLYWYRQTLGQGPEFLTYFQNEAQLEKSRLLSDRFSAERPKGSFSTLEIQRTEQGDSAMYLCASSLARATPGDEQFFGPGTRLTVL.